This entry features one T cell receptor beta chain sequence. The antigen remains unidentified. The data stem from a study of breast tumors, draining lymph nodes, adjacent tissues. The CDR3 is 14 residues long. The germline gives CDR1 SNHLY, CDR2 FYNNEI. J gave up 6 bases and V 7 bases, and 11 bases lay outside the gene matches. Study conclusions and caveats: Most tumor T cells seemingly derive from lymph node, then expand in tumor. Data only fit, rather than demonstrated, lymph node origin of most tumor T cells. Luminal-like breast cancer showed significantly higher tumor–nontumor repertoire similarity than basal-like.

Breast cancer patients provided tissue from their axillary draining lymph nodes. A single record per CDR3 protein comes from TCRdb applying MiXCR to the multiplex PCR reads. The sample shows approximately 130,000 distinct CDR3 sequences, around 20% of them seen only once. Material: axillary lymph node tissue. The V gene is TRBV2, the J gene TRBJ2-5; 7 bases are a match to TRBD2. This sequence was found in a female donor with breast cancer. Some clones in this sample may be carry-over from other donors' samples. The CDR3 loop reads CASIENTGGQTQYF. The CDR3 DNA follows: TGTGCCAGCATCGAGAACACGGGGGGACAGACCCAGTACTTC.